This passage covers 2 T cell receptor beta chains from one sample sequenced in a study of control samples from healthy donors and cancer patients. TCRdb's table, derived via immunoSEQ multiplex PCR, lists solely in-frame clones and lacks some. The table includes fewer than 130,000 clones, more than 75% detected once. Sequencing was carried out using PBMCs. The receptors were gathered from a woman between 55 and 75 years old with lung cancer.

The chain carries TRBV20-1 and TRBJ2-5, with D possibly being TRBD2 (5 bases). Per germline, CDR1 DFQATT and CDR2 SNEGSKA (reference sequence). The CDR3 has 16 amino acids. V gave up 3 bases and J gave up 4 bases, with 21 bases separating them. CDR3 DNA: TGCAGTGCTAGTTGGGAGTTGTCGAGAGGAGGAGAGACCCAGTACTTC. Translating gives CSASWELSRGGETQYF.

This rearrangement joins TRBV21-1 to TRBJ2-7; the D segment call TRBD2 is taken from the table without a DNA check. TRBV21-1 is classified as a pseudogene. This CDR3 is 16 amino acids long. CDR3 residues: CASSEIAGGGAVEQYF. Here the CDR3 DNA reads TGTGCCAGCAGCGAAATAGCGGGAGGCGGGGCCGTCGAGCAGTACTTC.